This T cell receptor (beta chain) was captured by sequencing in a study of blood T cell repertoires in COVID-19. Turning to the study itself: The study drew acute and convalescent COVID-19 samples from the United States, Italy and Spain. Sample material is recorded as cDNA or gDNA derived from T cells, B-cell-depleted T cells, or PBMCs.

The repertoire was sequenced with immunoSEQ multiplex PCR; TCRdb's copy has only in-frame clones and lacks some. The data contain 110,000 or so clones, around 85% of them singletons. The CDR3 covers 14 residues. Germline loops: CDR1 SQVTM, CDR2 ANQGSEA. V was shortened by 4 bases and J by 5 bases, with 14 bases between the two germline ends. Patients in Seattle were enrolled during active infection, then followed longitudinally. This chain joins TRBV29-1 and TRBJ2-2; D is perhaps TRBD1 (6 bases). Sequencing used peripheral blood. This sequence was found in a woman aged 60-75 years with COVID-19, enrolled during active disease. CDR3: CSVAWDITTGELFF. The CDR3 nucleotides are TGCAGCGTTGCATGGGACATCACGACCGGGGAGCTGTTTTTT.